The clone carrying this TCR beta chain was detected only a few times. This sample stems from a study of sequential checkpoint blockade in melanoma. TCRdb's copy holds only in-frame clones and misses some; the assay was immunoSEQ multiplex PCR. The table shows approximately 19,000 clones, with 73% occurring only once. This CDR3 has 13 residues. The germline gives CDR1 WSHSY, CDR2 SAAADI. Trimming left V 8 bases short and J 6 bases short, with 17 bases between. Specified treatment: randomized to nivolumab then ipilimumab (arm A) or the reverse (arm B). The chain carries TRBV10-2 and TRBJ2-7; D assignment may be TRBD1 or TRBD2 (7 bases each). This clonotype originated in a human donor with melanoma. The sample consisted of tumor tissue (inferred from file names), taken from a patient given nivolumab and ipilimumab in sequence. The DNA for the CDR3 is TGCGCCAGCCGGGAGGACAGGCGAGCCGAGCAGTACTTC. It translates to CASREDRRAEQYF.